Given below is one T cell receptor (beta chain) in context. The antigen remains undetermined. This sample was taken from a study of breast tumors, draining lymph nodes, adjacent tissues. Study-wide findings and caveats: That most tumor T cells come from lymph nodes remained unproven.

TCRdb recomputed calls from the multiplex PCR reads with MiXCR, one row per CDR3 protein. The table has 290,000 or so distinct CDR3 sequences, 30% to 35% seen once; the top ten hold roughly 1.2%. V lost 8 bases to trimming and J lost 0 bases; unmatched junction nucleotides: 7. The CDR3 extends over 14 amino acids. Germline-derived CDR1 and CDR2 are GTSNPN and SVGIG (reference sequence). The lymph nodes were axillary draining lymph nodes from breast cancer patients. The chain employs TRBV30 and TRBJ2-7; TRBD1 agrees at 10 bases. This sequence originates from a female donor with breast cancer. Some clones in this sample may be carry-over from other donors' samples. Sample: axillary lymph node tissue. The DNA for the CDR3 is TGTGCCGGGACAGGGGCAGGGCACTCCTACGAGCAGTACTTC. It specifies CAGTGAGHSYEQYF. The entire variable domain, with the rest obtained from reference TRBV30 and TRBJ2-7, is as follows: SQTIHQWPATLVQPVGSPLSLECTVEGTSNPNLYWYRQAAGRGLQLLFYSVGIGQISSEVPQNLSASRPQDRQFILSSKKLLLSDSGFYLCAGTGAGHSYEQYFGPGTRLTVT.